Listed below are T cell receptor beta chains from one sample, sequenced in a study of cytomegalovirus exposure and HLA in healthy donors. Some clones are missing from TCRdb's copy, which holds only in-frame ones; the method was immunoSEQ multiplex PCR. The table shows some 140,000 clones, with approximately 87% occurring only once. Sequencing was performed on PBMCs. All receptors come from a man younger than 35 in good health and CMV-seronegative. CDR3s include the opening cysteine and the closing phenylalanine or tryptophan. D genes are given only for firm matches. Rows may omit the clone size; those that give it use once, few, many or a size class.

V,J,D,size,CDR3,DNA
TRBV4-1,TRBJ2-2,NA,NA,CASSVNTGELFF,TGCGCCAGCAGCGTAAACACCGGGGAGCTGTTTTTT
TRBV6-5,TRBJ2-7,TRBD1,NA,CASSYSVGQTFYEQYF,TGTGCCAGCAGTTACTCTGTGGGACAGACCTTCTACGAGCAGTACTTC
TRBV5-6,TRBJ2-7,NA,NA,CASSLVGQGGHYEQYF,TGTGCCAGCAGCTTGGTAGGTCAGGGGGGCCACTACGAGCAGTACTTC
TRBV5-1,TRBJ1-4,TRBD1,NA,CASSLAAGGNEKLFF,TGCGCCAGCAGCTTGGCCGCAGGGGGTAATGAAAAACTGTTTTTT
TRBV13,TRBJ2-2,TRBD2,NA,CASSSGLAGNTGELFF,TGTGCCAGCAGCTCGGGACTAGCGGGGAACACCGGGGAGCTGTTTTTT
TRBV18,TRBJ1-4,NA,NA,CASSPTQGEKLFF,TGTGCCAGCTCACCAACCCAGGGGGAAAAACTGTTTTTT
TRBV4-1,TRBJ2-5,NA,few,CASSQEYLETQYF,TGCGCCAGCAGCCAAGAATATTTGGAGACCCAGTACTTC
TRBV25-1,TRBJ1-4,NA,NA,CASSEKTVTTNEKLFF,TGTGCCAGCAGTGAAAAAACAGTTACAACTAATGAAAAACTGTTTTTT
TRBV7-2,TRBJ2-2,NA,few,CASSFTNTGELFF,TGTGCCAGCAGCTTTACGAACACCGGGGAGCTGTTTTTT
TRBV4-1,TRBJ2-1,TRBD1,NA,CASSQTIGTGGHEQFF,TGCGCCAGCAGCCAAACAATAGGGACAGGGGGGCATGAGCAGTTCTTC
TRBV4-1,TRBJ1-4,NA,NA,CASSQAAGGRTEKLFF,TGCGCCAGCAGCCAAGCTGCGGGGGGCCGTACTGAAAAACTGTTTTTT
TRBV6-1,TRBJ2-3,TRBD2,NA,CASMRGDTQYF,TGTGCCAGCATGCGGGGGGATACGCAGTATTTT
TRBV14,TRBJ1-3,NA,NA,CASSQEVWASGNTIYF,TGTGCCAGCAGCCAAGAAGTCTGGGCCTCTGGAAACACCATATATTTT
TRBV6-1,TRBJ2-7,TRBD1,NA,CASRDTGVVEQYF,TGTGCCAGCAGGGACACAGGGGTGGTCGAGCAGTACTTC
TRBV5-1,TRBJ2-1,TRBD2,once,CASSDPGTSSYNEQFF,TGCGCCAGCAGCGACCCCGGGACTAGCTCCTACAATGAGCAGTTCTTC
TRBV7-9,TRBJ1-5,NA,NA,CASSWAGNNQPQHF,TGTGCCAGCAGTTGGGCGGGCAACAATCAGCCCCAGCATTTT
TRBV28,TRBJ2-2,TRBD1,NA,CASSENPGQGKNTGELFF,TGTGCCAGCAGTGAAAATCCGGGACAGGGGAAAAACACCGGGGAGCTGTTTTTT
TRBV10-2,TRBJ2-1,NA,NA,CASKSRDKFYNEQFF,TGCGCCAGCAAAAGCCGGGACAAATTTTACAATGAGCAGTTCTTC
TRBV7-9,TRBJ1-2,NA,NA,CASSSPGANGYTF,TGTGCCAGCAGCTCCCCAGGGGCCAATGGCTACACCTTC
TRBV7-2,TRBJ1-5,NA,NA,CASSVSWTKTHQPQHF,TGTGCCAGCAGCGTCTCCTGGACAAAAACCCATCAGCCCCAGCATTTT
TRBV6-1,TRBJ1-3,TRBD1,NA,CASSGGQFLGPGNTIYF,TGTGCCAGCAGTGGGGGACAGTTCCTAGGACCTGGAAACACCATATATTTT
TRBV2,TRBJ2-3,NA,NA,CASSEWTDGTDTQYF,TGTGCCAGCAGTGAATGGACAGATGGCACAGATACGCAGTATTTT